The present entry profiles one TCR beta chain with its context. Replicate PCRs for unsorted PBMC used about 0.3 ug DNA (around 30,000 T cell genomes). Generated by immunoSEQ multiplex PCR, the TCRdb table keeps only in-frame clones and is missing some. There are about half a million clones in the sample; 70% to 80% occur only once, and 10% to 15% lies in the top ten. These data come from a study of shared clonotypes between healthy human individuals. With 5 bases removed from V and 2 bases from J, the gap between germline ends came to 12 bases. Germline-derived CDR1 and CDR2 are MGHRA and YSYEKL. This CDR3 is built from 15 residues.

This chain connects TRBV4-1 to TRBJ2-2, with D perhaps TRBD2 (5 bases). This receptor was identified in a woman in her thirties or forties in good health. Some clones in this sample may be carry-over from other donors' samples. The sequenced material came from PBMCs. Written as DNA, the CDR3 is TGCGCCAGCAGCAACCGGGAAGCCAACACCGGGGAGCTGTTTTTT. Its protein product is CASSNREANTGELFF.